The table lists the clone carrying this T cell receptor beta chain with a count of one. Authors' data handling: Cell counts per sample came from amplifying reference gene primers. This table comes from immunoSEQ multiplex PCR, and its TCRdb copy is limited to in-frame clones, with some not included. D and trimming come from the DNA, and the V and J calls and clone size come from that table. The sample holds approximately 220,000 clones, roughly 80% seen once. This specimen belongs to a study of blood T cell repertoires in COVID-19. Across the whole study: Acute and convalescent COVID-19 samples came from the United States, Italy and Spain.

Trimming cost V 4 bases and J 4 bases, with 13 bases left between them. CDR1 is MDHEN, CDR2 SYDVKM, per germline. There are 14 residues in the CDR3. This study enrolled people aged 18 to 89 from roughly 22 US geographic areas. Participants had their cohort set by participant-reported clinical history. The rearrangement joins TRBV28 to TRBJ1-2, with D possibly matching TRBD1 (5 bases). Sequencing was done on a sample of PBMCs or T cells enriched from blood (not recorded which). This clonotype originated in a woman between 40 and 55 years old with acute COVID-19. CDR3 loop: CASSSRGWFYGYTF. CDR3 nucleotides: TGTGCCAGCAGTTCTAGGGGCTGGTTCTATGGCTACACCTTC.